Following are 14 T cell receptor beta chains from one sample sequenced in a study of beta chain features in type 1 diabetes (dated by TCRdb to the late 2010s). Library method: the immunoSEQ multiplex PCR assay. The entire isolated RNA was reverse transcribed using the High Capacity cDNA Reverse Transcription Kit, and thus expressed TCRB transcripts were sequenced. As stored in TCRdb, this immuneACCESS dataset retains in-frame rearrangements with V and J assigned. A fraction of the clones does not appear; measured against another copy, unresolved V genes explain less than half of the discrepancy, and the remainder lacks a known reason. The sample profile shows 150,000 to 200,000 clones; roughly 9% of them were found once. The ten largest clonotypes hold 0.7% of the sample. Results the study describes overall, beyond this receptor: In all four CD4+ subsets, TCRB CDR3 length was moderately but significantly shorter in type 1 diabetes patients.

The antigens for these receptors are not known. Sequencing was performed on central memory CD4+ T cells from blood. The receptors here all came from a woman in her 30s with type 1 diabetes.

This clone was seen a handful of times. V usage is TRBV28 and J usage is TRBJ2-7, with D tentatively TRBD2 (6 bases). The CDR3 length is 13 residues. Trimming removed 7 bases from V and 2 bases from J, with 12 bases in between. Looked up from germline, CDR1 is MDHEN and CDR2 is SYDVKM. CDR3 DNA: TGTGCCAGCAAGGAGGGCTACACCTACGAGCAGTACTTC. Its translation is CASKEGYTYEQYF.

The CDR3 here is CASSIHEGTRYYEQYF. CDR3 coding DNA: TGTGCCAGTAGTATCCATGAGGGGACTCGATACTACGAGCAGTACTTC. V usage is TRBV19 and J usage is TRBJ2-7; a weak D match, TRBD2 (6 bases). V was shortened by 3 bases and J by 3 bases, with 18 bases between the two germline ends. This CDR3 contains 16 residues. CDR1 LNHDA and CDR2 SQIVND come from the germline V gene (reference sequence).

V and J are TRBV5-1 and TRBJ2-2; D is unclear. The germline gives CDR1 SGHRS, CDR2 YFSETQ. The CDR3 is 15 amino acids. The V gene lost 1 base and the J gene lost 1 base, with 8 bases spanning the gap. CDR3 bases: TGCGCCAGCAGCTTGTCGAGGCAGAACACCGGGGAGCTGTTTTTT. It specifies CASSLSRQNTGELFF.

This chain's CDR3 is CASSPHRDRGTTEAFF. The CDR3 DNA is TGTGCCAGCTCACCCCACCGGGACAGGGGAACCACTGAAGCTTTCTTT. The genes are TRBV18 and TRBJ1-1; 10 nucleotides agree with TRBD1. The CDR3 spans 16 residues. Germline CDR1 reads KGHSH; CDR2 reads LQKENI. The V and J ends lost 3 bases and 4 bases, in that order; junction bases with no gene match: 8.

CDR3 nucleotide sequence: TGTGCCAGTACCGACAGGAGTCCCTACAATGAGCAGTTCTTC. Translated, it gives CASTDRSPYNEQFF. The chain joins TRBV19 to TRBJ2-1, with TRBD1 as a possible D gene (6 bases). Germline CDR1 LNHDA, CDR2 SQIVND (reference sequence). The CDR3 loop spans 14 amino acids. Trimming pared 7 bases from V and 2 bases from J, leaving 12 bases between.

This clone was counted between two and nine times. J is TRBJ2-5 and V is TRBV18; D is ambiguous. The CDR3 has 12 amino acids. Germline V lookup: CDR1 KGHSH, CDR2 LQKENI. Trimming took 3 bases from V and 4 from J, leaving 6 bases between them. The DNA of the CDR3 is TGTGCCAGCTCACCTAGTGGAGAGACCCAGTACTTC. It is translated as CASSPSGETQYF. Combining the CDR3 with reference TRBV18 and TRBJ2-5 gives the whole variable domain NAGVMQNPRHLVRRRGQEARLRCSPMKGHSHVYWYRQLPEEGLKFMVYLQKENIIDESGMPKERFSAEFPKEGPSILRIQQVVRGDSAAYFCASSPSGETQYFGPGTRLLVL.

This sequence joins TRBV14 and TRBJ2-5; 7 nucleotides line up with TRBD2. This CDR3 has 14 amino acids. From germline, CDR1 is SGHDN and CDR2 FVKESK. V shed 5 bases, J shed 1 base, and the junction held 4 bases outside the gene matches. In DNA form, the CDR3 reads TGTGCCAGCAGCAGAGCGGGGCTCCAAGAGACCCAGTACTTC. Translating it yields CASSRAGLQETQYF.

This clone has more than one count but fewer than ten. This chain connects TRBV18 to TRBJ2-1, with TRBD1 matching 9 bases. Trimming cost V 4 bases and J 2 bases; bases outside gene matches: 6. The CDR3 consists of 16 residues. CDR1 and CDR2 from the germline V gene are KGHSH and LQKENI. The CDR3 region has the DNA TGTGCCAGCTCACGGTCCGGGACAGGGACCTACAATGAGCAGTTCTTC. Amino acids: CASSRSGTGTYNEQFF.

The chain combines TRBV7-9 with TRBJ2-3; 9 bases align to TRBD2. With 0 bases clipped from V and 6 bases from J, the junction kept 10 bases outside the gene matches. The CDR3 totals 17 residues. Germline CDR1 reads SEHNR; CDR2 reads FQNEAQ (reference sequence). CDR3 sequence reads: CASSLAGYSGRGDTQYF. As DNA, the CDR3 is TGTGCCAGCAGCTTAGCGGGATATAGCGGGAGAGGCGATACGCAGTATTTT.

The rearrangement links TRBV11-3 to TRBJ2-1; 9 nucleotides align to TRBD2. Trimming took 5 bases from V and 6 from J; bases not matched to a gene: 11. CDR1 and CDR2 from the germline V gene are SGHNT and YENEEA. This CDR3 contains 16 residues. The CDR3 loop is CASSRWTSAPLNEQFF. The DNA for the CDR3 is TGTGCCAGCAGCCGCTGGACTAGCGCACCCCTCAATGAGCAGTTCTTC.

The rearrangement uses TRBV20-1 and TRBJ2-3; no definite D call. The germline CDR1 and CDR2 sequences are DFQATT and SNEGSKA (reference sequence). This CDR3 region has 8 residues. The CDR3 is CSGDTQYF. CDR3 nucleotides: TGCAGCGGAGATACGCAGTATTTT.

The rearrangement uses TRBV2 and TRBJ2-7; D is uncertain. This CDR3 spans 13 amino acids. V lost 2 bases, J lost 5 bases, and 10 bases lay in between. From germline, CDR1 is SNHLY and CDR2 FYNNEI. CDR3 DNA sequence: TGTGCCAGCAGTGAACGGAGCGCGAACGAGCAGTACTTC. Encoded protein: CASSERSANEQYF.

The chain is built from TRBV5-6 and TRBJ1-2; D uncertain. CDR1 and CDR2 (germline): SGHDT, YYEEEE. Trimming cost V 4 bases and J 6 bases, with 22 bases left between them. The CDR3 totals 16 residues. In DNA form, the CDR3 reads TGTGCCAGCAGCCACCGATTTTTGGGAGGAAATCATGGCTACACCTTC. Translated: CASSHRFLGGNHGYTF.

Remarks on this clone: Sequence at one end of the junction differs from germline and may be a read error. J is TRBJ1-5 and V is TRBV6-6, with D possibly TRBD1 on 6 matching bases. This CDR3 is 16 amino acids long. CDR1 and CDR2 from the germline V gene are MNHNY and SVGAGI (reference sequence). The CDR3 loop reads CAISGGSTYSNQPQHF. DNA of the CDR3: TGTGCCATCAGTGGGGGCAGTACATATAGCAATCAGCCCCAGCATTTT.